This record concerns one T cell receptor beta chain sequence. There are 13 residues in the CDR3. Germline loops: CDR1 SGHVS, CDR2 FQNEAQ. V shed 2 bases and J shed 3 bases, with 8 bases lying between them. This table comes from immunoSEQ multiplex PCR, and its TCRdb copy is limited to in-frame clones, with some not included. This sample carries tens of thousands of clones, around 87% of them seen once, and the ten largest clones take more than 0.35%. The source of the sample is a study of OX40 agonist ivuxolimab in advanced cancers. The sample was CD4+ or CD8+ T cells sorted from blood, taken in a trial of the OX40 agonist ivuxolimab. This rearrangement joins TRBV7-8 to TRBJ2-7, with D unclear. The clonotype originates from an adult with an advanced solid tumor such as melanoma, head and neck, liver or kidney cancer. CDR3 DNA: TGTGCCAGCAGCTTAAACTCCGACTACGAGCAGTACTTC. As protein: CASSLNSDYEQYF.